This is a list of T cell receptor beta chains from one sample in a study of CD8 T cells in Susac syndrome. TCRdb independently ran MiXCR on the immunoSEQ multiplex PCR reads; one entry per CDR3 protein. The sample has some 77,000 distinct CDR3 sequences, 93% seen once. The sample consisted of CD4+ T cells from PBMCs. Every receptor here comes from a human donor with Susac syndrome. CDR3s leave out the opening cysteine and the closing phenylalanine or tryptophan. Fields, in order: V gene, J gene, D gene, clone size, CDR3 protein. A D gene is named only where the DNA matches it firmly. A clone size is listed for some rows: how often the clone was seen (once, few, many), or a class if it is expanded.

V gene: TRBV12-3/TRBV12-4; J gene: TRBJ2-1; D gene: TRBD1; clone size: -; CDR3 protein: ASSFGTAGEQF
V gene: TRBV6-4; J gene: TRBJ2-1; D gene: TRBD2; clone size: -; CDR3 protein: ASSEETSGTNEQF
V gene: TRBV7-8; J gene: TRBJ2-2; D gene: -; clone size: -; CDR3 protein: ASSFGSLGDTGELF
V gene: TRBV29-1; J gene: TRBJ2-2; D gene: -; clone size: -; CDR3 protein: SAEGPFPGELF
V gene: TRBV24-1; J gene: TRBJ2-1; D gene: TRBD2; clone size: once; CDR3 protein: ATSDFSASGTGEQF
V gene: TRBV7-2; J gene: TRBJ2-5; D gene: TRBD1; clone size: -; CDR3 protein: ASSLSPGTAETQY
V gene: TRBV5-4; J gene: TRBJ2-1; D gene: TRBD2; clone size: -; CDR3 protein: ASSSASGRAGSNEQF
V gene: TRBV29-1; J gene: TRBJ1-1; D gene: TRBD1; clone size: -; CDR3 protein: SSQGVYTEAF
V gene: TRBV7-9; J gene: TRBJ1-3; D gene: -; clone size: -; CDR3 protein: ASSSDSSGNTIY
V gene: TRBV7-2; J gene: TRBJ1-1; D gene: -; clone size: -; CDR3 protein: ASSLSIRNTEAF
V gene: TRBV12-3/TRBV12-4; J gene: TRBJ1-4; D gene: TRBD1; clone size: -; CDR3 protein: ASRAPWDSREKLF
V gene: TRBV19; J gene: -; D gene: -; clone size: -; CDR3 protein: ASSIERSTQF
V gene: TRBV28; J gene: TRBJ2-7; D gene: -; clone size: -; CDR3 protein: ASSVKYEQY
V gene: TRBV6-6; J gene: TRBJ2-1; D gene: -; clone size: -; CDR3 protein: ATQDRTYNEQF
V gene: TRBV18; J gene: TRBJ2-4; D gene: TRBD1; clone size: -; CDR3 protein: ASSPQTGDIQY
V gene: TRBV6-5; J gene: TRBJ2-5; D gene: TRBD1; clone size: -; CDR3 protein: ASSMTGMRTETQY
V gene: TRBV7-9; J gene: TRBJ2-5; D gene: TRBD2; clone size: -; CDR3 protein: ASSLASGAIQETQY
V gene: TRBV28; J gene: TRBJ2-1; D gene: TRBD1; clone size: -; CDR3 protein: ASSPGGQGVSGQF
V gene: TRBV4-2; J gene: TRBJ1-2; D gene: TRBD1; clone size: -; CDR3 protein: ASSPIMTGKVYGYT
V gene: TRBV18; J gene: TRBJ2-7; D gene: TRBD1; clone size: -; CDR3 protein: ASSPRTGDHEQY
V gene: TRBV19; J gene: TRBJ2-7; D gene: -; clone size: -; CDR3 protein: ASSASREQY
V gene: TRBV7-2; J gene: TRBJ1-4; D gene: TRBD1; clone size: -; CDR3 protein: ASSLPDRVWDEKLF
V gene: TRBV29-1; J gene: TRBJ2-5; D gene: -; clone size: -; CDR3 protein: SVVSEETQY
V gene: TRBV24-1; J gene: TRBJ1-3; D gene: -; clone size: -; CDR3 protein: ATSDTGTPSGNTIY
V gene: TRBV29-1; J gene: TRBJ1-2; D gene: TRBD1; clone size: -; CDR3 protein: SVEPGTALYGYT
V gene: TRBV7-2; J gene: TRBJ1-1; D gene: -; clone size: -; CDR3 protein: ASSLTIDTEAF
V gene: TRBV24-1; J gene: TRBJ1-2; D gene: -; clone size: -; CDR3 protein: DTSDAGTPNYGYT
V gene: TRBV24-1; J gene: TRBJ2-7; D gene: -; clone size: -; CDR3 protein: ATSVGLQGKQY
V gene: TRBV20-1; J gene: TRBJ1-2; D gene: -; clone size: -; CDR3 protein: SAILDYGYT
V gene: TRBV14; J gene: TRBJ1-2; D gene: -; clone size: -; CDR3 protein: ASSQERPPLNYGYT
V gene: TRBV19; J gene: TRBJ2-6; D gene: -; clone size: -; CDR3 protein: ASSIDSWQGSSGANVLT
V gene: TRBV3-1; J gene: TRBJ2-1; D gene: TRBD2; clone size: -; CDR3 protein: ASSPTGGATGEQF
V gene: TRBV28; J gene: TRBJ2-1; D gene: -; clone size: -; CDR3 protein: ASGGSGFYNEQF
V gene: TRBV18; J gene: TRBJ1-6; D gene: -; clone size: -; CDR3 protein: ASSSDRKNSPLH
V gene: TRBV6-2/TRBV6-3; J gene: TRBJ2-1; D gene: TRBD1; clone size: -; CDR3 protein: ASMRDRGYNEQF
V gene: TRBV6-5; J gene: TRBJ2-4; D gene: TRBD2; clone size: few; CDR3 protein: ASSSGGARRHIQY
V gene: TRBV12-3/TRBV12-4; J gene: TRBJ2-7; D gene: -; clone size: -; CDR3 protein: ASSLVRTSSYEQY
V gene: TRBV19; J gene: TRBJ2-3; D gene: TRBD1; clone size: -; CDR3 protein: ASARDRVSTDTQY
V gene: TRBV5-1; J gene: TRBJ2-1; D gene: TRBD1; clone size: -; CDR3 protein: ASSSEGQGAYNEQF
V gene: TRBV5-6; J gene: TRBJ1-2; D gene: -; clone size: -; CDR3 protein: ASSLRSLGQGNGYT
V gene: TRBV6-6; J gene: TRBJ2-1; D gene: -; clone size: few; CDR3 protein: ASSYETPKQF
V gene: TRBV6-6; J gene: TRBJ1-3; D gene: TRBD1; clone size: -; CDR3 protein: ASSYSGQGGNTIY
V gene: TRBV5-1; J gene: TRBJ1-2; D gene: TRBD1; clone size: -; CDR3 protein: ASSKDRSDYGYT
V gene: TRBV9; J gene: TRBJ2-7; D gene: TRBD2; clone size: -; CDR3 protein: ASSVAGTSLNYEQY
V gene: TRBV7-3; J gene: TRBJ2-5; D gene: TRBD2; clone size: -; CDR3 protein: ASSLTGAGGFQETQY
V gene: TRBV20-1; J gene: TRBJ2-7; D gene: TRBD2; clone size: -; CDR3 protein: SARTNPGLAGEAEQY
V gene: TRBV5-4; J gene: TRBJ1-2; D gene: -; clone size: -; CDR3 protein: ASSLILGPTYGYT
V gene: TRBV12-3/TRBV12-4; J gene: TRBJ2-4; D gene: TRBD2; clone size: -; CDR3 protein: ASSFSGSSKNIQY
V gene: TRBV18; J gene: TRBJ1-5; D gene: -; clone size: -; CDR3 protein: ASSQSGNQPQH
V gene: TRBV27; J gene: TRBJ1-2; D gene: -; clone size: once; CDR3 protein: ASSLQPGILGYT
V gene: TRBV6-2/TRBV6-3; J gene: TRBJ2-7; D gene: -; clone size: -; CDR3 protein: ASREQPYEQY
V gene: TRBV28; J gene: TRBJ2-5; D gene: -; clone size: -; CDR3 protein: ASSYGGETQY
V gene: TRBV2; J gene: TRBJ1-1; D gene: -; clone size: -; CDR3 protein: ASRQGRGEAF